A single T cell receptor (beta chain) is shown here with its context. No antigen is known for it. This CDR3 region has 15 residues. The V gene end was trimmed by 1 base and the J gene end by 2 bases; junction bases not matched to a gene: 3. In germline, CDR1 is MNHEY, CDR2 SVGAGI. The record originates from a study of cytomegalovirus exposure and HLA in healthy donors. Study at large: About 77 million unique TCRs from HLA-typed donors made up an early data release.

PCR was performed using 60 Vbeta and 13 Jbeta primers. Measured with immunoSEQ multiplex PCR; TCRdb has only the in-frame clones, and not every one. The table records approximately 100,000 clones, less than 70% of them present only once. Broader study findings: Sequencing probably produced one cluster of sequence variants that were highly shared.

This receptor was taken from a woman aged 70-85 years in good health and CMV-seropositive. The J gene is TRBJ2-3, the V gene TRBV6-5; TRBD2 agrees at 7 bases. Sequenced: PBMCs. CDR3 DNA: TGTGCCAGCAGTTACTGGGGGGGACCCACAGATACGCAGTATTTT. Translation: CASSYWGGPTDTQYF.